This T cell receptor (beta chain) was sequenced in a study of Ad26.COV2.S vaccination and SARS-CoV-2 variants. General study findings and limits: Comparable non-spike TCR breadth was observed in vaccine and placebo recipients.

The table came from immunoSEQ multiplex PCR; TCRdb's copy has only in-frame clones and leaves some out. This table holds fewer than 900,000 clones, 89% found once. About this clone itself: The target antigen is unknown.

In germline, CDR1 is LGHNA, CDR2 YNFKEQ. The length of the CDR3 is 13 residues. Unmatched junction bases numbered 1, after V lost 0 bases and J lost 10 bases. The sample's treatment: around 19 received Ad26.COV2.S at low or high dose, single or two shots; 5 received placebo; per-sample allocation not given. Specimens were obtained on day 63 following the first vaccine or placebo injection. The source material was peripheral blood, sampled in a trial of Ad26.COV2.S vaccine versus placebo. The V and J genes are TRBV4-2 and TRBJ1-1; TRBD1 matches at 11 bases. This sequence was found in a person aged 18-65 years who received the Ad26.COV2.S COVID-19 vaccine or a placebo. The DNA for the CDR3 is TGTGCCAGCAGCCAAGAGGACAGGGGGCGAGCTTTCTTT. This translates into CASSQEDRGRAFF.